This T cell receptor beta chain was sequenced for a study of blood T cell repertoires in COVID-19. Study information: Sources were T cells, B-cell-depleted T cells, or PBMCs; the material itself was cDNA or gDNA.

This clone showed up just once. Libraries were prepared by immunoSEQ multiplex PCR; TCRdb keeps only in-frame clonotypes and omits some of them. The sample has some 200,000 clones, around 84% seen once. The source is a human donor in a cohort sampled during active COVID-19. The specimen was peripheral blood.

DNA of the CDR3: TGTGCCAGCAGCCCGTACCAAGCTCGGCAGCCCCAGCATTTT. Its translation is CASSPYQARQPQHF. The rearrangement uses TRBV7-2 and TRBJ1-5; no clear D gene. This CDR3 region has 14 residues. CDR1 is SGHTA, CDR2 FQGNSA, per germline. Trimming removed 5 bases from V and 7 bases from J, with 15 bases in between. Full variable domain (remainder filled in from reference TRBV7-2 and TRBJ1-5): GAGVSQSPSNKVTEKGKDVELRCDPISGHTALYWYRQSLGQGLEFLIYFQGNSAPDKSGLPSDRFSAERTGGSVSTLTIQRTQQEDSAVYLCASSPYQARQPQHFGDGTRLSIL.